These 10 T cell receptor beta chains came from one sample sequenced in a study of cytomegalovirus exposure and HLA in healthy donors. PCR was performed using 60 Vbeta and 13 Jbeta primers. TCRdb keeps only in-frame clones here, not all; method: immunoSEQ multiplex PCR. This sample has roughly 130,000 clones, with 80% found just once. Sequencing used PBMCs. The receptors derive from a young man in good health and CMV-seronegative.

The chain uses TRBV6-5 and TRBJ2-3; D uncertain. This CDR3 is built from 15 residues. Germline lookup yields CDR1 MNHEY and CDR2 SVGAGI. V was trimmed by 0 bases and J by 0 bases, leaving 7 bases between them. CDR3 sequence reads: CASSYSAVSTDTQYF. The CDR3 region has the DNA TGTGCCAGCAGTTACTCGGCGGTTAGCACAGATACGCAGTATTTT.

The sample holds a few counts of this clone. The chain's CDR3 is CASEGRQGWGNEQFF. In nucleotides, the CDR3 is TGTGCCAGTGAAGGACGACAGGGATGGGGCAATGAGCAGTTCTTC. The chain couples TRBV7-9 to TRBJ2-1; the match to TRBD1 covers 7 bases. The germline V gene encodes CDR1 SEHNR and CDR2 FQNEAQ (reference sequence). V shed 9 bases, J shed 6 bases, and the junction held 14 bases outside the gene matches. This CDR3 has 15 amino acids.

This chain joins TRBV9 and TRBJ2-2; 14 bases line up with TRBD2. This CDR3 comprises 19 residues. J gave up 0 bases and V 3 bases, and 7 bases lay outside the gene matches. The germline CDR1 and CDR2 sequences are SGDLS and YYNGEE. CDR3 loop: CASSAGLAGEVANTGELFF. The CDR3 DNA is TGTGCCAGCAGCGCGGGACTAGCGGGAGAGGTGGCGAACACCGGGGAGCTGTTTTTT.

The chain joins TRBV15 to TRBJ2-7; 7 bases line up with TRBD1. CDR1 is LNHNV, CDR2 YYDKDF, per germline (reference sequence). V was pared by 0 bases and J by 6 bases, with 14 bases of the junction left unmatched. The CDR3 is 17 residues long. The CDR3 is CATSREAGGRSPREQYF. Written as DNA, the CDR3 is TGTGCCACCAGCAGAGAGGCAGGGGGAAGGTCCCCGCGCGAGCAGTACTTC. Full variable domain (outside the CDR3, taken from reference TRBV15 and TRBJ2-7): DAMVIQNPRYQVTQFGKPVTLSCSQTLNHNVMYWYQQKSSQAPKLLFHYYDKDFNNEADTPDNFQSRRPNTSFCFLDIRSPGLGDTAMYLCATSREAGGRSPREQYFGPGTRLTVT.

V usage is TRBV6-5 and J usage is TRBJ2-7; D is ambiguous. V was cut by 0 bases and J by 2 bases, with 11 bases left in between. This CDR3 comprises 15 residues. Germline V gene data show CDR1 as MNHEY and CDR2 as SVGAGI. CDR3 protein: CASSYSMTVAYEQYF. The CDR3, as DNA: TGTGCCAGCAGTTACTCCATGACTGTGGCCTACGAGCAGTACTTC.

This chain connects TRBV27 to TRBJ1-1, with 8 bases that match TRBD1. The CDR3 consists of 15 residues. The germline V gene encodes CDR1 MNHEY and CDR2 SMNVEV (reference sequence). With 4 bases clipped from V and 7 bases from J, the junction kept 11 bases outside the gene matches. The CDR3 DNA sequence: TGTGCCAGCAGTTCTTCCGGGACAGGCTTTCTTGAAGCTTTCTTT. Its protein product is CASSSSGTGFLEAFF.

The chain is built from TRBV19 and TRBJ1-5, with 7 positions matching TRBD1. Germline V CDR1 and CDR2: LNHDA, SQIVND (reference sequence). The CDR3 covers 14 residues. V was clipped by 9 bases and J by 3 bases; unmatched bases: 8. CDR3 sequence reads: CASTGAFFNQPQHF. CDR3 in DNA: TGTGCCAGCACAGGGGCCTTCTTCAATCAGCCCCAGCATTTT. Using reference TRBV19 and TRBJ1-5 for the parts outside the CDR3, the full variable domain is DGGITQSPKYLFRKEGQNVTLSCEQNLNHDAMYWYRQDPGQGLRLIYYSQIVNDFQKGDIAEGYSVSREKKESFPLTVTSAQKNPTAFYLCASTGAFFNQPQHFGDGTRLSIL.

In its sample, this clone was seen once. The chain combines TRBV9 with TRBJ2-5; TRBD2 aligns across 14 bases. The CDR3 covers 17 residues. V trimming: 2 bases; J trimming: 5 bases; junction bases outside the gene matches: 8. From germline, CDR1 is SGDLS and CDR2 YYNGEE. This CDR3 is CASSVGTSGRFGETQYF. The CDR3 DNA sequence: TGTGCCAGCAGCGTCGGGACTAGCGGGAGATTCGGCGAGACCCAGTACTTC. The full variable domain, completed using reference TRBV9 and TRBJ2-5, is DSGVTQTPKHLITATGQRVTLRCSPRSGDLSVYWYQQSLDQGLQFLIQYYNGEERAKGNILERFSAQQFPDLHSELNLSSLELGDSALYFCASSVGTSGRFGETQYFGPGTRLLVL.

V usage is TRBV7-9 and J usage is TRBJ2-5; 9 positions agree with TRBD2. Germline trimming cut 0 bases from V and 5 bases from J; bases unmatched to any gene: 10. Looked up from germline, CDR1 is SEHNR and CDR2 is FQNEAQ (reference sequence). The CDR3 runs to 17 residues. The CDR3 region has the DNA TGTGCCAGCAGCTTAGCGTCTGGCGGGAGGGCCGGGGAGACCCAGTACTTC. Protein product: CASSLASGGRAGETQYF.

This clone has a single count. J is TRBJ2-7 and V is TRBV30; D may be TRBD1 (6 bases). Looked up from germline, CDR1 is GTSNPN and CDR2 is SVGIG (reference sequence). V lost 1 base and J 2 bases, leaving 9 bases between the germline ends. The CDR3 is 13 amino acids. CDR3 residues: CAWSGTATYEQYF. Here the CDR3 DNA reads TGTGCCTGGAGTGGGACAGCGACCTACGAGCAGTACTTC.